The entry below describes one T cell receptor (beta chain). Here immunoSEQ multiplex PCR was the method, and the copy in TCRdb shows in-frame clones only, minus some. This sample has tens of thousands of clones, with 90% to 97% found just once. The sample originates from a study of technical replicates of blood from a few donors. V lost 6 bases and J lost 0, with 12 bases in between. CDR3 size: 15 residues. Germline V gene lookup returns CDR1 SGHVS and CDR2 FQNEAQ. The chain carries TRBV7-8 and TRBJ1-5, with a possible D match to TRBD1 (5 bases). The clonotype was recovered from a human donor in good health. The sample comprised T cells isolated from PBMCs. The CDR3 DNA is TGTGCCAGCAGTCCCCAGGGAATTAGCAATCAGCCCCAGCATTTT. This sequence encodes CASSPQGISNQPQHF. Combining the CDR3 with reference TRBV7-8 and TRBJ1-5 gives the whole variable domain GAGVSQSPRYKVAKRGQDVALRCDPISGHVSLFWYQQALGQGPEFLTYFQNEAQLDKSGLPSDRFFAERPEGSVSTLKIQRTQQEDSAVYLCASSPQGISNQPQHFGDGTRLSIL.